Sequencing of this T cell receptor beta chain was carried out in a study of patients and donors after allogeneic stem cell transplantation. Using its own MiXCR run on the RT-PCR reads, TCRdb lists one record per CDR3 protein. The table records 400,000 to 450,000 distinct CDR3 sequences, roughly 16% of them present only once. Trimming removed 6 bases from V and 8 bases from J; junction bases left unmatched: 11. Looked up from germline, CDR1 is MGHRA and CDR2 is YSYEKL. This CDR3 has 15 residues. Sequencing was performed on blood, either unsorted or a sorted T cell fraction (not recorded which). The receptor comes from a human donor who was either an allogeneic HSCT recipient or a stem cell or donor lymphocyte infusion donor (not recorded which). It is not recorded whose cells these are; they may come from a transplant donor. The gene calls are TRBV4-1 and TRBJ1-2, with 11 bases identical to TRBD1. CDR3 DNA sequence: TGCGCCAGCAGACCCCCTGGACAGGGGGCGCGAGGCTACACCTTC. Residues: CASRPPGQGARGYTF.